This T cell receptor (beta chain) originates from a study of Ad26.COV2.S vaccination and SARS-CoV-2 variants. Study information: Among those in the COV1001 Ad26.COV2.S trial arm was the donor.

The table came from immunoSEQ multiplex PCR; TCRdb's copy has only in-frame clones and leaves some out. This table has around 500,000 clones, around 89% appearing once. The sample's treatment: around 19 received Ad26.COV2.S at low or high dose, single or two shots; about 5 received placebo; per-sample allocation not given. Day 63 following the first vaccine or placebo injection was when the samples were taken. Study results and limitations: Reports say spike-specific CD8+ and CD4+ T cell responses covered substantial breadth after vaccination.

Comments on this clone: Its antigen is not known.

The source material was peripheral blood, sampled in a trial of Ad26.COV2.S vaccine versus placebo. This clonotype was obtained from a person aged 18-60 years who received the Ad26.COV2.S COVID-19 vaccine or a placebo.

CDR3 amino acids: CAWTRGSEPYNEQFF. CDR3 DNA: TGTGCCTGGACGCGGGGTAGTGAACCGTACAATGAGCAGTTCTTC. This sequence joins TRBV30 and TRBJ2-1; D may be TRBD2 (6 bases). The germline CDR1 and CDR2 sequences are GTSNPN and SVGIG (reference sequence). Between the trimmed V and J ends, which lost 4 bases and 4 bases, there was a span of 17 bases. The CDR3 has 15 amino acids.